A single sample is the source of the 26 T cell receptor beta chains below, sequenced in a study of cytomegalovirus exposure and HLA in healthy donors. PCR employed 60 Vbeta and 13 Jbeta primers. The data were produced by immunoSEQ multiplex PCR, yet TCRdb's version contains in-frame clones alone and is incomplete. The sample has around 170,000 clones, approximately 80% seen once. What was sequenced was PBMCs. These receptors were obtained from a man in his sixties in good health and CMV-seronegative.

The sample holds one count of this clone. The genes are TRBV30 and TRBJ2-1; D remains unclear. Germline CDR1 reads GTSNPN; CDR2 reads SVGIG (reference sequence). Trimming shortened V by 2 bases and J by 9 bases, and 11 bases separated the two germline ends. The CDR3 is 12 residues long. CDR3 protein: CAWSRPPPEQFF. Here the CDR3 DNA reads TGTGCCTGGAGTCGTCCCCCCCCTGAGCAGTTCTTC.

The chain has TRBV18 and TRBJ2-1; D possibly corresponds to TRBD2 (6 bases). CDR3 length: 11 amino acids. V was cut by 3 bases and J by 9 bases, with 6 bases left in between. From germline, CDR1 is KGHSH and CDR2 LQKENI. CDR3 DNA sequence: TGTGCCAGCTCACCGCGGGGTGAGCAGTTCTTC. It yields the protein CASSPRGEQFF.

The rearrangement links TRBV5-4 to TRBJ1-6; perhaps TRBD1 as D (5 bases). Germline V lookup: CDR1 SGHNT, CDR2 YYREEE (reference sequence). This CDR3 has 15 amino acids. Deletions cut 6 bases from V and 6 bases from J, with 16 bases between. The CDR3 is CASTDQGGTNSPLHF. The CDR3 DNA follows: TGTGCCAGCACCGATCAGGGAGGGACTAATTCACCCCTCCACTTT.

The chain recombines TRBV11-2 with TRBJ2-3; D is uncertain. The germline V gene encodes CDR1 SGHAT and CDR2 FQNNGV. Trimming stripped 5 bases from V and 6 bases from J, with 15 bases between. The CDR3 loop spans 14 amino acids. The CDR3 sequence: CASSLNPNRDTQYF. The CDR3 DNA sequence: TGTGCCAGCAGCCTTAACCCTAATCGGGATACGCAGTATTTT.

The rearrangement uses TRBV10-3 and TRBJ1-1, with D hard to call. The CDR3 length is 16 residues. Trimming stripped 1 base from V and 0 bases from J, with 12 bases between. Germline V gene lookup returns CDR1 ENHRY and CDR2 SYGVKD. CDR3 bases: TGTGCCATCAGTGAGTTCGCCGGGGATATGAACACTGAAGCTTTCTTT. Translation: CAISEFAGDMNTEAFF.

The gene calls are TRBV4-1 and TRBJ1-4; D remains unclear. V was clipped by 3 bases and J by 7 bases, with 15 bases between them. In germline, CDR1 is MGHRA, CDR2 YSYEKL. The CDR3 has 15 residues. This chain's CDR3 is CASSHGGSNSEKLFF. In DNA form, the CDR3 reads TGCGCCAGCAGCCACGGAGGAAGTAATAGTGAAAAACTGTTTTTT.

The V and J genes are TRBV10-3 and TRBJ2-5; D may be TRBD2 (6 bases). The CDR3 extends over 15 amino acids. V dropped 0 bases and J dropped 1 base, with 9 bases sitting between them. Germline V gene data show CDR1 as ENHRY and CDR2 as SYGVKD. CDR3 sequence reads: CAISESRGFQETQYF. The CDR3 DNA reads as TGTGCCATCAGTGAGTCTCGGGGGTTCCAAGAGACCCAGTACTTC.

The J gene is TRBJ1-6, the V gene TRBV27, with a possible D match to TRBD1 (5 bases). Germline CDR1 is MNHEY and CDR2 is SMNVEV (reference sequence). CDR3 size: 14 residues. V shed 2 bases and J shed 4 bases, with 6 bases lying between them. CDR3 sequence reads: CASSLGGYNSPLHF. Written as DNA, the CDR3 is TGTGCCAGCAGTTTAGGGGGGTATAATTCACCCCTCCACTTT.

The CDR3 DNA reads as TGTGCCAGCAGCCCTTACGAGGGGGAGTTAGGAAAACTGTTTTTT. Encoded protein: CASSPYEGELGKLFF. This chain uses TRBV27 with TRBJ1-4, with D perhaps TRBD1 (6 bases). Germline V CDR1 and CDR2: MNHEY, SMNVEV (reference sequence). V was pared by 6 bases and J by 10 bases, with 21 bases between. This CDR3 contains 15 residues. The full variable domain, in which reference TRBV27 and TRBJ1-4 provide the parts outside the CDR3, is EAQVTQNPRYLITVTGKKLTVTCSQNMNHEYMSWYRQDPGLGLRQIYYSMNVEVTDKGDVPEGYKVSRKEKRNFPLILESPSPNQTSLYFCASSPYEGELGKLFFGSGTQLSVL.

At least ten counts were recorded for this clone. The chain recombines TRBV9 with TRBJ2-7; 8 bases map to TRBD1. CDR1 and CDR2 from the germline V gene are SGDLS and YYNGEE. This CDR3 is 15 amino acids long. V shed 0 bases, J shed 4 bases, and the junction held 6 bases outside the gene matches. This CDR3 reads CASSVEGDRGYEQYF. CDR3 nucleotides: TGTGCCAGCAGCGTAGAAGGCGACAGGGGATACGAGCAGTACTTC.

The gene calls are TRBV4-1 and TRBJ1-1; 8 positions match TRBD1. CDR1 is MGHRA and CDR2 is YSYEKL in the germline V gene. There are 15 residues in the CDR3. The V segment lost 2 bases and the J segment 5 bases; nucleotides outside the gene matches: 7. The CDR3 nucleotides are TGCGCCAGCAGCCAACACTTCAGGGGGCGGACTGAAGCTTTCTTT. Encoded protein: CASSQHFRGRTEAFF.

J is TRBJ2-1 and V is TRBV7-3; 11 nucleotides align to TRBD1. After removal of 6 bases from V and 7 bases from J, the junction contained 8 bases not matched to a gene. In germline, CDR1 is SGHTA, CDR2 FQGTGA. CDR3 length equals 15 residues. CDR3 sequence reads: CASSHGGQGGNEQFF. The CDR3 DNA reads as TGTGCCAGCAGTCACGGGGGACAGGGGGGGAATGAGCAGTTCTTC.

V is TRBV25-1 and J is TRBJ2-1; 8 bases agree with TRBD2. This CDR3 is 16 amino acids long. Trimming at V came to 3 bases and at J to 12 bases, leaving 16 bases not matched to a gene. CDR1 and CDR2 from the germline V gene are MGHDK and SYGVNS. CDR3 nucleotide sequence: TGTGCCAGCAGTGATCCAAGAGCGGGAGTTGACACTCGGCAGTTCTTC. The encoded protein is CASSDPRAGVDTRQFF.

The chain is built from TRBV19 and TRBJ1-2; no firm D call. The CDR3 is 13 amino acids. The ends were cut back, 3 bases at V and 6 bases at J, with 11 bases in the middle. The germline V gene encodes CDR1 LNHDA and CDR2 SQIVND (reference sequence). CDR3 nucleotides: TGTGCCAGTAGTATTCAAATGAGGGATGGCTACACCTTC. Its translation: CASSIQMRDGYTF.

The chain combines TRBV4-1 with TRBJ1-4; no reliable D call. CDR3 length equals 14 residues. Trimming cost V 1 base and J 0 bases, with 3 bases left between them. CDR1 is MGHRA and CDR2 is YSYEKL in the germline V gene. Here the CDR3 reads CASSQVSTNEKLFF. CDR3 DNA sequence: TGCGCCAGCAGCCAAGTATCAACTAATGAAAAACTGTTTTTT.

The chain employs TRBV19 and TRBJ2-7, with TRBD1 matching 9 bases. Per germline, CDR1 LNHDA and CDR2 SQIVND (reference sequence). V was pared by 4 bases and J by 4 bases, with 5 bases of the junction left unmatched. The CDR3 has 14 residues. In nucleotides, the CDR3 is TGTGCCAGTAGTACGACAGGGGGGAAGTACGAGCAGTACTTC. It specifies CASSTTGGKYEQYF. The full variable domain, in which reference TRBV19 and TRBJ2-7 provide the parts outside the CDR3, is DGGITQSPKYLFRKEGQNVTLSCEQNLNHDAMYWYRQDPGQGLRLIYYSQIVNDFQKGDIAEGYSVSREKKESFPLTVTSAQKNPTAFYLCASSTTGGKYEQYFGPGTRLTVT.

The chain employs TRBV30 and TRBJ1-5; unclear D gene. CDR3 length equals 14 residues. Trimming left V 0 bases short and J 0 bases short, with 6 bases between. From germline, CDR1 is GTSNPN and CDR2 SVGIG (reference sequence). CDR3: CAWSVGGSNQPQHF. CDR3 sequence (DNA): TGTGCCTGGAGTGTAGGAGGTAGCAATCAGCCCCAGCATTTT.

The chain carries TRBV27 and TRBJ2-2; D not resolved. With 2 bases removed from V and 1 base from J, the gap between germline ends came to 11 bases. From germline, CDR1 is MNHEY and CDR2 SMNVEV (reference sequence). This CDR3 contains 16 residues. CDR3 loop: CASSLRFSRNTGELFF. The DNA for the CDR3 is TGTGCCAGCAGTTTAAGGTTTAGCCGGAACACCGGGGAGCTGTTTTTT.

The chain carries TRBV5-1 and TRBJ2-1; D gene ambiguous. This CDR3 has 17 amino acids. With 0 bases removed from V and 3 bases from J, the gap between germline ends came to 16 bases. Germline values: CDR1 SGHRS, CDR2 YFSETQ. The CDR3 protein is CASSLAWAPRSYNEQFF. DNA of the CDR3: TGCGCCAGCAGCTTGGCCTGGGCCCCCCGCAGCTACAATGAGCAGTTCTTC.

The rearrangement uses TRBV9 and TRBJ1-4; D is unresolved. The germline V and J ends were trimmed by 3 bases and 6 bases, with 9 bases remaining between them. The V gene's germline CDR1 is SGDLS and CDR2 YYNGEE. This CDR3 has 13 residues. DNA of the CDR3: TGTGCCAGCAGCGCGCAGAGGGATGAAAAACTGTTTTTT. Residues: CASSAQRDEKLFF. Full variable domain (missing parts from reference TRBV9 and TRBJ1-4): DSGVTQTPKHLITATGQRVTLRCSPRSGDLSVYWYQQSLDQGLQFLIQYYNGEERAKGNILERFSAQQFPDLHSELNLSSLELGDSALYFCASSAQRDEKLFFGSGTQLSVL.

As DNA, the CDR3 is TGCGCCAGCAGCCAATCCAGGGGGCCTGGAAACACCATATATTTT. Its translation is CASSQSRGPGNTIYF. V usage is TRBV4-3 and J usage is TRBJ1-3; 8 bases are shared with TRBD1. CDR1 and CDR2 (germline): LGHNA, YSLEER. The J segment lost 2 bases and the V segment lost 2 bases, leaving 2 bases of the junction unmatched. CDR3 size: 15 residues.

The table lists this clone with a few counts. The genes are TRBV7-9 and TRBJ1-1; the D gene is possibly TRBD1 (6 bases). The length of the CDR3 is 16 residues. Per the germline V gene, CDR1 is SEHNR and CDR2 is FQNEAQ (reference sequence). V was pared by 5 bases and J by 7 bases, with 23 bases between. The CDR3 DNA follows: TGTGCCAGCAGCCCAATGACAGGAGCGAGAGATAGTGAAGCTTTCTTT. Translation gives CASSPMTGARDSEAFF.

The table lists this clone with a count of one. In the same sample, other DNA sequences code for this CDR3. The chain recombines TRBV29-1 with TRBJ2-7, with 7 bases fitting TRBD1. V lost 6 bases to trimming and J lost 6 bases; unmatched junction nucleotides: 20. This CDR3 contains 16 residues. The V gene's germline CDR1 is SQVTM and CDR2 ANQGSEA. In nucleotides, the CDR3 is TGCAGCGTCGACAAAACAGGGGACAAGGGGATTTCCGAGCAGTACTTC. It translates to CSVDKTGDKGISEQYF.

This rearrangement joins TRBV6-5 to TRBJ2-1; tentative D call: TRBD2 (6 bases). Trimming removed 2 bases at V and 5 bases at J, with 10 bases between. Germline V gene sequence: CDR1 MNHEY, CDR2 SVGAGI. CDR3 size: 14 residues. CDR3 nucleotide sequence: TGTGCCAGCAGTTACCGGGGGATACACAATGAGCAGTTCTTC. Its protein is CASSYRGIHNEQFF.

The chain recombines TRBV18 with TRBJ2-7; tentatively, D is TRBD2 (6 bases). The CDR3 is 14 amino acids. In germline, CDR1 is KGHSH, CDR2 LQKENI. The V end lost 4 bases, the J end lost 4 bases, and 14 bases lay between the germline ends. The DNA for the CDR3 is TGTGCCAGCTCACTTAATGACGGACTATACGAGCAGTACTTC. This translates into CASSLNDGLYEQYF.

The V gene is TRBV5-4, the J gene TRBJ1-2, with a weak D call TRBD1 (6 bases). Germline loops: CDR1 SGHNT, CDR2 YYREEE (reference sequence). Deletions cut 3 bases from V and 4 bases from J, with 13 bases between. This CDR3 has 14 amino acids. The DNA of the CDR3 is TGTGCCAGCAGCTGGGACAAAAACTCCTATGGCTACACCTTC. This encodes CASSWDKNSYGYTF.